The source of this TCR beta chain is a study of cytomegalovirus exposure and HLA in healthy donors. Amplification used 60 Vbeta primers and 13 Jbeta primers. Sequencing used immunoSEQ multiplex PCR; TCRdb keeps in-frame clones, though not all of them. This repertoire shows tens of thousands of clones, approximately 80% found once; its top ten account for under 3%. V was trimmed by 1 base and J by 1 base, leaving 8 bases between them. Germline CDR1 MNHNS, CDR2 SASEGT. CDR3 length: 15 amino acids. Study-level results: Researchers catalogued approximately 160 TCR beta chains as cytomegalovirus-associated.

In regard to this clone: Antigen unknown.

Sequencing was performed on PBMCs. The TCR originated in a young man in good health and CMV-seronegative. V gene TRBV6-1 combines with J gene TRBJ1-5; D gene unclear. CDR3 residues: CASSEVLRSNQPQHF. The CDR3 coding sequence is TGTGCCAGCAGTGAAGTACTACGAAGCAATCAGCCCCAGCATTTT.